Following are 24 T cell receptor beta chains from one sample sequenced in a study of CD8 T cells in ankylosing spondylitis. Via MiXCR, TCRdb re-called the 5' RACE reads, giving one row per CDR3 protein. Here the sample spans 150,000 to 200,000 distinct CDR3 sequences, roughly 10% being singletons. Source material: blood, either unsorted or a sorted T cell fraction (not recorded which). The receptor set was obtained from a male donor with ankylosing spondylitis or in good health (not recorded which).

This clonotype was seen repeatedly, ten times or more. CDR3 region: CASTMRGFTGELFF. In nucleotides, the CDR3 is TGTGCCAGCACCATGCGGGGATTTACCGGGGAGCTGTTTTTT. This rearrangement joins TRBV6-1 to TRBJ2-2; maybe TRBD2 (6 bases). This CDR3 has 14 amino acids. V lost 7 bases, J lost 5 bases, and 14 bases lay in between. In germline, CDR1 is MNHNS, CDR2 SASEGT.

Concerning this clonotype itself: The junction and the germline gene differ at one end; a read error may be behind it. The chain has TRBV7-9 and TRBJ2-1; D might be TRBD2 (6 bases). The CDR3 loop spans 17 amino acids. The germline gives CDR1 SEHNR, CDR2 FQNEAQ (reference sequence). CDR3 in DNA: TGTCCCAGCAGCTTAGCGGTTGGAGGGGAATCCTACAATGAGCAGTTCTTC. Residues: CPSSLAVGGESYNEQFF.

This clonotype was counted ten times or more. V and J are TRBV5-1 and TRBJ1-5, with D possibly TRBD1 on 5 matching bases. Germline loops: CDR1 SGHRS, CDR2 YFSETQ. Trimming removed 0 bases at V and 6 bases at J, with 10 bases between. The CDR3 is 14 residues long. In nucleotides, the CDR3 is TGCGCCAGCAGCTTGGCGGGGGAGGGTCAGCCCCAGCATTTT. This encodes CASSLAGEGQPQHF. The variable domain in full, completed from reference TRBV5-1 and TRBJ1-5, reads KAGVTQTPRYLIKTRGQQVTLSCSPISGHRSVSWYQQTPGQGLQFLFEYFSETQRNKGNFPGRFSGRQFSNSRSEMNVSTLELGDSALYLCASSLAGEGQPQHFGDGTRLSIL.

Only a few counts were recorded for this clonotype. The rearrangement joins TRBV25-1 to TRBJ2-2; D perhaps matches TRBD2 (8 bases). The CDR3 sequence is 18 residues long. Germline V lookup: CDR1 MGHDK, CDR2 SYGVNS. Trimming removed 7 bases from V and 0 bases from J, with 21 bases in between. DNA for the CDR3: TGTGCCAGCACCCACCCAGGGGGTAGCGGGACGAACACCGGGGAGCTGTTTTTT. The encoded protein is CASTHPGGSGTNTGELFF. The whole variable domain, remainder taken from reference TRBV25-1 and TRBJ2-2, is EADIYQTPRYLVIGTGKKITLECSQTMGHDKMYWYQQDPGMELHLIHYSYGVNSTEKGDLSSESTVSRIRTEHFPLTLESARPSHTSQYLCASTHPGGSGTNTGELFFGEGSRLTVL.

Ten or more counts support this clonotype. J is TRBJ2-2 and V is TRBV5-1; 8 nucleotides align to TRBD2. The CDR3 is made up of 20 amino acids. With 0 bases clipped from V and 0 bases from J, the junction kept 13 bases outside the gene matches. Germline values: CDR1 SGHRS, CDR2 YFSETQ. CDR3 protein: CASSLENPLAGGANTGELFF. CDR3 bases: TGCGCCAGCAGCTTGGAAAATCCTCTTGCGGGGGGCGCGAACACCGGGGAGCTGTTTTTT.

This clonotype has ten or more counts. The chain recombines TRBV12-3 or TRBV12-4 with TRBJ2-3, with TRBD2 matching 10 bases. Losses at the gene ends were 8 bases for V and 1 base for J; bases not matched to a gene: 3. The CDR3 totals 14 residues. This CDR3 is CASQTSGGTDTQYF. The CDR3 bases are TGTGCCAGCCAAACTAGCGGGGGCACAGATACGCAGTATTTT.

This clonotype was picked up a small number of times. The J gene is TRBJ2-1, the V gene TRBV3-1; TRBD1 or TRBD2 may be the D gene (5 bases each). V dropped 8 bases and J dropped 9 bases, with 17 bases sitting between them. This CDR3 contains 13 residues. Germline V gives CDR1 LGHDT, CDR2 YNNKEL (reference sequence). The CDR3 loop is CASGTTPEGEQFF. In DNA, the CDR3 is TGTGCCAGCGGGACCACCCCTGAGGGTGAGCAGTTCTTC.

This clonotype showed up many times. V usage is TRBV12-3 or TRBV12-4 and J usage is TRBJ1-1, with a weak D call TRBD1 (6 bases). Trimming shortened V by 0 bases and J by 0 bases, and 11 bases separated the two germline ends. CDR3 size: 16 residues. The CDR3 DNA reads as TGTGCCAGCAGTTTAGCTCCGGGACAAATGAACACTGAAGCTTTCTTT. Translation gives CASSLAPGQMNTEAFF.

The V and J genes are TRBV7-9 and TRBJ1-1, with TRBD1 matching over 9 bases. This CDR3 region has 14 residues. The junction had 5 bases not matched to a gene; V was cut back by 5 bases and J by 4 bases. Germline CDR1 SEHNR, CDR2 FQNEAQ (reference sequence). The DNA for the CDR3 is TGTGCCAGCAGCAGGACAGGGGACGGCACTGAAGCTTTCTTT. As protein: CASSRTGDGTEAFF.

Remarks on this clonotype: The junction and the germline gene differ at one end; a read error may be behind it. V is TRBV25-1 and J is TRBJ2-2; no clear D gene. The CDR3 has 15 residues. Germline CDR1 is MGHDK and CDR2 is SYGVNS. The CDR3 DNA sequence: TGTGCCGGCAGTGAATACGGCCCCACGGCCGGGGAGCTGTTTTTT. Translation: CAGSEYGPTAGELFF.

This clonotype has at least ten counts. The chain employs TRBV25-1 and TRBJ2-3; D is unclear. V was cut by 2 bases and J by 8 bases, with 11 bases left in between. The germline gives CDR1 MGHDK, CDR2 SYGVNS. The CDR3 sequence is 13 residues long. The chain's CDR3 is CASSEPPLGTQYF. DNA of the CDR3: TGTGCCAGCAGTGAACCCCCTCTCGGTACGCAGTATTTT.

This clonotype was counted at least ten times. The V call is TRBV5-1, the J call TRBJ2-7; a weak D match, TRBD2 (5 bases). V was clipped by 4 bases and J by 12 bases, with 20 bases between them. CDR3 length: 13 amino acids. The germline CDR1 and CDR2 sequences are SGHRS and YFSETQ. The CDR3: CASSPRSFGLRYF. The CDR3 region has the DNA TGCGCCAGCAGCCCTAGGTCGTTTGGACTTCGGTACTTC.

This clonotype was seen ten or more times. This chain uses TRBV7-6 with TRBJ2-2, with unresolved D. CDR1 and CDR2 from the germline V gene are SGHVS and FNYEAQ. Between the trimmed V and J ends, which lost 1 base and 3 bases, there was a span of 6 bases. This CDR3 contains 14 residues. The CDR3 reads CASSLVGDTGELFF. CDR3 sequence (DNA): TGTGCCAGCAGCTTAGTCGGAGACACCGGGGAGCTGTTTTTT. The full variable domain, completed using reference TRBV7-6 and TRBJ2-2, is GAGVSQSPRYKVTKRGQDVALRCDPISGHVSLYWYRQALGQGPEFLTYFNYEAQQDKSGLPNDRFSAERPEGSISTLTIQRTEQRDSAMYRCASSLVGDTGELFFGEGSRLTVL.

J is TRBJ2-1 and V is TRBV9, with TRBD2 matching over 11 bases. The CDR3 length is 17 residues. The V segment lost 0 bases and the J segment 5 bases; nucleotides outside the gene matches: 7. CDR1 and CDR2 (germline): SGDLS, YYNGEE. The DNA of the CDR3 is TGTGCCAGCAGCGTAGTCCCTACTAGCGGGGGTCACAATGAGCAGTTCTTC. Its protein is CASSVVPTSGGHNEQFF.

The chain links TRBV18 to TRBJ1-6; D unclear. Trimming stripped 3 bases from V and 13 bases from J, with 10 bases between. Germline CDR1 reads KGHSH; CDR2 reads LQKENI. CDR3 size: 12 residues. For the CDR3, the DNA is TGTGCCAGCTCACCGACGTCTGTTCCCCTCCACTTT. It is translated as CASSPTSVPLHF.

This clonotype has just a few counts. The chain joins TRBV7-2 to TRBJ1-1; 11 nucleotides align to TRBD1. Germline CDR1 reads SGHTA; CDR2 reads FQGNSA. With 7 bases clipped from V and 7 bases from J, the junction kept 5 bases outside the gene matches. The CDR3 has 13 residues. In nucleotides, the CDR3 is TGTGCCAGCACACCGGGACAGGGGGTTGAAGCTTTCTTT. Protein: CASTPGQGVEAFF. The variable domain in full, with the rest retrieved from reference TRBV7-2 and TRBJ1-1, is GAGVSQSPSNKVTEKGKDVELRCDPISGHTALYWYRQSLGQGLEFLIYFQGNSAPDKSGLPSDRFSAERTGGSVSTLTIQRTQQEDSAVYLCASTPGQGVEAFFGQGTRLTVV.

A single count supports this clonotype. In nucleotides, the CDR3 is TGTGCCAACGGTTTACGAGGGGTCCGGGACACTGAAGCTTTCTTT. Residues: CANGLRGVRDTEAFF. The chain joins TRBV12-3 or TRBV12-4 to TRBJ1-1; TRBD1 might be the D (5 bases). V lost 10 bases to trimming and J lost 3 bases, with 21 bases between them. CDR3 length: 15 amino acids.

This clonotype was counted a few times. The CDR3 here is CASSQGHGGAYNEQFF. The CDR3, as DNA: TGCGCCAGCAGCCAAGGTCACGGCGGGGCCTACAATGAGCAGTTCTTC. The J gene is TRBJ2-1, the V gene TRBV4-1, with D possibly being TRBD2 (6 bases). The V gene's germline CDR1 is MGHRA and CDR2 YSYEKL. The CDR3 contains 16 residues. Trimming left V 1 base short and J 2 bases short, with 12 bases between.

This clonotype occurred many times. J is TRBJ2-1 and V is TRBV5-1, with D unresolved. Germline V CDR1 and CDR2: SGHRS, YFSETQ. V lost 0 bases to trimming and J lost 3 bases, with 10 bases between them. The CDR3 is made up of 15 amino acids. The chain's CDR3 is CASSLGGKDYNEQFF. The CDR3, as DNA: TGCGCCAGCAGCTTGGGTGGCAAGGACTACAATGAGCAGTTCTTC.

The chain is built from TRBV7-6 and TRBJ2-3, with D possibly matching TRBD2 (6 bases). The V gene lost 4 bases and the J gene lost 0 bases, with 14 bases spanning the gap. Per the germline V gene, CDR1 is SGHVS and CDR2 is FNYEAQ. There are 16 residues in the CDR3. CDR3 region: CASSSTSIRSTDTQYF. DNA for the CDR3: TGTGCCAGCAGCTCTACTAGCATCAGAAGCACAGATACGCAGTATTTT.

This clonotype has a count of ten or more. V gene TRBV28 combines with J gene TRBJ2-2; D unresolved. The CDR3 loop spans 16 amino acids. V gave up 3 bases and J gave up 3 bases, with 14 bases separating them. In germline, CDR1 is MDHEN, CDR2 SYDVKM. CDR3 loop: CASSLSERRDTGELFF. In DNA form, the CDR3 reads TGTGCCAGCAGTTTGTCGGAACGTCGGGACACCGGGGAGCTGTTTTTT.

There are a few counts of this clonotype. This chain joins TRBV7-8 and TRBJ2-1; perhaps D is TRBD1 or TRBD2 (5 bases each). The CDR3 has 20 amino acids. Trimming took off 4 bases at V and 0 bases at J, with 25 bases between the two ends. CDR1 is SGHVS and CDR2 is FQNEAQ in the germline V gene. DNA for the CDR3: TGTGCCAGCAGCTCCCCCGGGACCGAAAGGGCCAGGAGCTCCTACAATGAGCAGTTCTTC. It codes for CASSSPGTERARSSYNEQFF.

The chain recombines TRBV2 with TRBJ1-5, with D possibly being TRBD1 (5 bases). Germline CDR1 SNHLY, CDR2 FYNNEI. Between the trimmed V and J ends, which lost 7 bases and 4 bases, there was a span of 14 bases. This CDR3 region has 14 residues. The CDR3 region has the DNA TGTGCCAGCACCCGGGGGGTCGGGAATCAGCCCCAGCATTTT. Translation: CASTRGVGNQPQHF.

This clonotype was counted ten times or more. The chain recombines TRBV5-5 with TRBJ1-6; TRBD1 agrees at 8 bases. CDR3 length equals 15 residues. After removal of 1 base from V and 10 bases from J, the junction contained 7 bases not matched to a gene. Germline CDR1 SGHKS, CDR2 YYEKEE (reference sequence). The CDR3 sequence is CASSLRTGIGSPLHF. The CDR3 DNA reads TGTGCCAGCAGCTTGCGGACAGGGATTGGATCACCCCTCCACTTT.